Here is one TCR beta chain with its context. Then a second PCR, running about 7 to 11 cycles, was carried out with a sample-barcoded 5' primer and a J-beta primer mix. Each CDR3 protein is one row after TCRdb ran MiXCR on the 5' RACE reads. Among about a million distinct CDR3 sequences, roughly 43% were seen once, and the ten largest hold 13%. Per germline, CDR1 ENHRY and CDR2 SYGVKD. CDR3 length: 15 amino acids. The V gene lost 10 bases and the J gene lost 1 base, with 16 bases spanning the gap. This specimen comes from a study of blood T cells in healthy people across ages. As for the study in general: Per two T cells, about one barcoded beta molecule was captured through template switching.

The sample consisted of blood. This clonotype originated in a man aged 30-40 years in good health. This chain links TRBV10-3 with TRBJ2-2, with D possibly being TRBD1 or TRBD2 (5 bases each). The DNA for the CDR3 is TGTGCCAGCCATAACGAGGGGAGGAACACCGGGGAGCTGTTTTTT. Translation: CASHNEGRNTGELFF.